This T cell receptor (beta chain) was sequenced during a study of CD4 and CD8 cells across lung adenocarcinoma regions. TCRdb re-derived calls from the PCR reads in MiXCR, one entry per CDR3 protein. The sample holds 9,500 to 15,000 distinct CDR3 sequences, roughly 50% seen once. Trimming removed 4 bases from V and 7 bases from J, with 17 bases in between. CDR3 length equals 16 residues. The V gene's germline CDR1 is MNHEY and CDR2 SMNVEV (reference sequence). This clonotype was counted a few times. The patients had localized lung adenocarcinoma, a non-small cell subtype. The receptor was isolated from a male donor with lung adenocarcinoma. The CD4 and CD8 labels of this study may be unreliable. Sample: CD8+ T cells from the margin of a lung tumor. V is TRBV27 and J is TRBJ1-6; D gene unclear. CDR3: CASSSKSGVGNSPLHF. CDR3 nucleotide sequence: TGTGCCAGCAGTTCTAAATCCGGGGTAGGCAATTCACCCCTCCACTTT.